Listed below are T cell receptor beta chains from one sample, sequenced in a study of Ad26.COV2.S vaccination and SARS-CoV-2 variants. TCRdb keeps only in-frame clones here, not all; method: immunoSEQ multiplex PCR. Of about 400,000 clones listed, 89% were seen once; the top ten hold around 2%. Material: peripheral blood, obtained in a trial of Ad26.COV2.S vaccine versus placebo. The origin of the receptors is a person between 18 and 65 years old who received the Ad26.COV2.S COVID-19 vaccine or a placebo. CDR3s include the opening cysteine and the closing phenylalanine or tryptophan. The D gene is left open where the match is weak. The size entry is marked missing in some rows and otherwise reads once, few, many or a size class.

v_call	clone_size	j_call	d_call	cdr3_aa	cdr3_nt
TRBV15	.	TRBJ2-1	.	CATSRDLIISEQFF	TGTGCCACCAGCAGAGATTTAATAATCTCTGAGCAGTTCTTC
TRBV25-1	.	TRBJ2-5	.	CASSEKEWYQETQYF	TGTGCCAGCAGTGAAAAGGAGTGGTACCAAGAGACCCAGTACTTC
TRBV27	.	TRBJ2-7	.	CASSLTPFSYEQYF	TGTGCCAGCAGTTTAACCCCCTTCTCCTACGAGCAGTACTTC
TRBV5-1	.	TRBJ2-5	TRBD2	CASSRGVVEETQYF	TGCGCCAGCAGCCGGGGGGTCGTAGAAGAGACCCAGTACTTC
TRBV18	.	TRBJ2-4	.	CASSPRAGDSKNIQYF	TGTGCCAGCTCACCACGAGCGGGCGACAGCAAAAACATTCAGTACTTC
TRBV5-1	.	TRBJ1-2	.	CASSLASGPLGGYTF	TGCGCCAGCAGCTTGGCCTCAGGCCCCCTTGGTGGCTACACCTTC
TRBV10-3	.	TRBJ1-5	.	CAISETSRGINQPQHF	TGTGCCATCAGTGAAACCTCGAGAGGAATCAATCAGCCCCAGCATTTT
TRBV6-5	.	TRBJ2-5	TRBD1	CASSSETGGETQYF	TGTGCCAGCAGTTCCGAGACAGGGGGAGAGACCCAGTACTTC
TRBV2	few	TRBJ1-1	TRBD1	CASSEQGTENTEAFF	TGTGCCAGCAGTGAACAGGGGACAGAGAACACTGAAGCTTTCTTT
TRBV28	.	TRBJ2-3	.	CASSLSGGTGGSTDTQYF	TGTGCCAGCAGTTTATCGGGGGGCACCGGGGGGAGCACAGATACGCAGTATTTT
TRBV14	once	TRBJ2-3	TRBD2	CASSPGGTDTQYF	TGTGCCAGCAGCCCCGGGGGGACAGATACGCAGTATTTT
TRBV11-2	.	TRBJ2-7	.	CASSETVYSYEQYF	TGTGCCAGCAGCGAAACGGTATACTCCTACGAGCAGTACTTC
TRBV11-2	once	TRBJ2-5	.	CASSRSETQYF	TGTGCCAGCAGCCGGAGTGAGACCCAGTACTTC
TRBV7-8	.	TRBJ2-2	.	CASSRGSGRTGELFF	TGTGCCAGCAGCCGAGGGAGCGGGCGGACCGGGGAGCTGTTTTTT
TRBV6-5	.	TRBJ2-7	TRBD1	CASSRQGYEQYF	TGTGCCAGCAGTAGACAGGGCTACGAGCAGTACTTC
TRBV6-5	.	TRBJ1-2	.	CASTESVTVYGYTF	TGTGCCAGCACCGAAAGTGTTACCGTCTATGGCTACACCTTC
TRBV10-3	once	TRBJ2-7	.	CAISSGYEQYF	TGTGCCATCAGTTCGGGCTACGAGCAGTACTTC
TRBV2	.	TRBJ1-4	.	CASTSGRLLGANEKLFF	TGTGCCAGCACCTCGGGACGACTCTTGGGGGCTAATGAAAAACTGTTTTTT
TRBV6-5	few	TRBJ1-3	.	CASMAGNTIYF	TGTGCCAGCATGGCGGGAAACACCATATATTTT
TRBV25-1	.	TRBJ1-4	.	CASKRIGEKLFF	TGTGCCAGCAAAAGAATCGGGGAAAAACTGTTTTTT
TRBV7-9	.	TRBJ2-7	.	CASSLSPPRAAYEQYF	TGTGCCAGCAGCTTATCTCCCCCCCGGGCAGCCTACGAGCAGTACTTC
TRBV7-9	.	TRBJ2-2	TRBD2	CASRLTSGGNTGELFF	TGTGCCAGCAGGCTAACTAGCGGGGGGAACACCGGGGAGCTGTTTTTT
TRBV12-3/TRBV12-4	.	TRBJ2-5	.	CASSLGPETQYF	TGTGCCAGCAGTTTGGGCCCAGAGACCCAGTACTTC
TRBV27	.	TRBJ1-1	.	CASIGPSEAFF	TGTGCCAGCATCGGACCGTCTGAAGCTTTCTTT
TRBV25-1	.	TRBJ2-5	.	CASSDPGGQETQYF	TGTGCCAGCAGTGACCCGGGCGGCCAAGAGACCCAGTACTTC
TRBV11-3	.	TRBJ2-3	TRBD2	CASSTGLAGDTQYF	TGTGCCAGCAGTACCGGACTAGCGGGAGATACGCAGTATTTT
TRBV2	.	TRBJ2-7	.	CASSEGQVRYF	TGTGCCAGCAGTGAAGGTCAGGTTAGGTACTTC
TRBV30	.	TRBJ2-7	TRBD2	CAWSGKRGRNEGYEQYF	TGTGCCTGGAGTGGAAAGCGGGGGAGGAACGAGGGCTACGAGCAGTACTTC
TRBV6-5	.	TRBJ1-5	TRBD1	CASSMGQGSNQPQHF	TGTGCCAGCAGTATGGGACAGGGTAGCAATCAGCCCCAGCATTTT
TRBV6-2/TRBV6-3	.	TRBJ1-4	TRBD1	CASSYYDRGRATNEKLFF	TGTGCCAGCAGTTACTACGACAGGGGGCGAGCAACTAATGAAAAACTGTTTTTT
TRBV4-2	few	TRBJ1-5	.	CASSQGRGQPQHF	TGTGCCAGCAGCCAAGGAAGAGGTCAGCCCCAGCATTTT
TRBV5-1	.	TRBJ1-6	.	CASSLTAGDSPLHF	TGCGCCAGCAGCTTGACGGCAGGGGATTCACCCCTCCACTTT
TRBV4-1	.	TRBJ2-3	.	CASRGNPRAHGWVDTQYF	TGCGCCAGCAGAGGAAACCCCCGGGCCCACGGGTGGGTCGATACGCAGTATTTT
TRBV20-1	once	TRBJ2-7	.	CSASPVYEQYF	TGCAGTGCTAGCCCGGTCTACGAGCAGTACTTC
TRBV9	once	TRBJ2-1	.	CASSVAGTYNEQFF	TGTGCCAGCAGCGTAGCTGGTACCTACAATGAGCAGTTCTTC
TRBV6-5	.	TRBJ2-7	TRBD1	CASLQGAGYEQYF	TGTGCCAGCTTACAGGGGGCAGGCTACGAGCAGTACTTC
TRBV5-1	.	TRBJ2-2	TRBD1	CASSRDGTGGRTGELFF	TGCGCCAGCAGCCGAGACGGGACAGGGGGTCGGACCGGGGAGCTGTTTTTT
TRBV30	.	TRBJ2-5	.	CAWSELSGSQETQYF	TGTGCCTGGAGTGAGCTAAGCGGGTCACAAGAGACCCAGTACTTC
TRBV7-8	.	TRBJ2-7	.	CASSLEPDEQYF	TGTGCCAGCAGCTTAGAGCCGGACGAGCAGTACTTC
TRBV19	.	TRBJ1-5	.	CASSDLINQPQHF	TGTGCCAGTAGTGACCTAATAAATCAGCCCCAGCATTTT
TRBV19	.	TRBJ2-1	.	CASSSHALGESYNEQFF	TGTGCCAGTAGTTCCCATGCCTTAGGTGAGTCCTACAATGAGCAGTTCTTC
TRBV28	once	TRBJ2-5	TRBD2	CASSLSGGETQYF	TGTGCCAGCAGTTTATCGGGAGGGGAGACCCAGTACTTC
TRBV19	.	TRBJ2-5	.	CASSIAGEGETQYF	TGTGCCAGTAGTATAGCGGGAGAGGGAGAGACCCAGTACTTC
TRBV3-1/TRBV3-2	.	TRBJ2-1	.	CASSQGLLNEQFF	TGTGCCAGCAGCCAAGGGCTACTGAATGAGCAGTTCTTC
TRBV2	.	TRBJ2-5	TRBD2	CASSSSGVPQETQYF	TGTGCCAGCAGTTCTAGCGGGGTCCCCCAAGAGACCCAGTACTTC
TRBV5-4	.	TRBJ1-4	.	CASSKGGGLTNEKLFF	TGTGCCAGCAGCAAAGGGGGGGGCCTGACTAATGAAAAACTGTTTTTT
TRBV2	.	TRBJ2-7	TRBD2	CASRKAGLSYEQYF	TGTGCCAGCAGAAAAGCGGGACTCTCCTACGAGCAGTACTTC
TRBV7-3	.	TRBJ2-2	.	CASGGGTGELFF	TGTGCCAGCGGCGGTGGCACCGGGGAGCTGTTTTTT
TRBV29-1	.	TRBJ2-1	.	CSAEPSGNEQFF	TGCAGCGCCGAGCCCTCGGGCAATGAGCAGTTCTTC
TRBV7-9	.	TRBJ2-7	TRBD2	CASSPLAGGPSEQYF	TGTGCCAGCAGCCCCCTAGCGGGAGGGCCCTCCGAGCAGTACTTC
TRBV15	.	TRBJ1-5	.	CATSSRQINQPQHF	TGTGCCACCAGCAGTAGACAGATTAATCAGCCCCAGCATTTT
TRBV7-9	once	TRBJ2-7	.	CASSILSEQYF	TGTGCCAGCTCAATACTTTCCGAGCAGTACTTC